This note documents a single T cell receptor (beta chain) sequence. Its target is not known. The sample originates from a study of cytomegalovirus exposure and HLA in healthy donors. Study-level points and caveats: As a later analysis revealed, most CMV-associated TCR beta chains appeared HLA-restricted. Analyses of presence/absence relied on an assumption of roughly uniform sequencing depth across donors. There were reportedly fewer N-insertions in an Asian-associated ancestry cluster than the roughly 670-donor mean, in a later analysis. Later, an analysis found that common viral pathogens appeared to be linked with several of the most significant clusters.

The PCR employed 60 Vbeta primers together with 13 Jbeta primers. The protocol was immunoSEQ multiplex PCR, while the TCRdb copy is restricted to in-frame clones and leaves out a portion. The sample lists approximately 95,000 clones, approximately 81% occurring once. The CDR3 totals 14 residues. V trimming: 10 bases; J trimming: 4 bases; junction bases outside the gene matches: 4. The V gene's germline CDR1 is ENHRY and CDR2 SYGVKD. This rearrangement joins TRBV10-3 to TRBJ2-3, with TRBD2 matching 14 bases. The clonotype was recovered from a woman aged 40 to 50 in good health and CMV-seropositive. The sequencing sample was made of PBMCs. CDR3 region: CATTGLAGADTQYF. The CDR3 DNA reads TGTGCCACCACGGGACTAGCGGGAGCAGATACGCAGTATTTT.